This T cell receptor beta chain was identified in a study of early T cells in non-severe SARS-CoV-2 infection. Study summary: Whole-blood bulk RNA, unsorted, was sequenced, and chains were unpaired. Findings of the study overall: Database matching using VDJdb favored anti-spike CD8 responses, with private and CD4 specificities left missing.

This clonotype showed up many times. Its antigen remains unknown. Attached unique molecular identifiers marked individual cDNA molecules. In TCRdb, the 5' RACE reads were re-called with MiXCR into one record per CDR3 protein. The sample lists tens of thousands of distinct CDR3 sequences, 12% occurring once. CDR3 size: 15 residues. V lost 4 bases and J lost 2, with 9 bases in between. CDR1 and CDR2 (germline): MNHEY, SVGEGT. This chain connects TRBV6-2 or TRBV6-3 to TRBJ2-6, with D tentatively TRBD1 (5 bases). The source of this sequence is an adult who was a healthcare worker with PCR-confirmed SARS-CoV-2 infection or an uninfected control (not recorded which). Sequenced material: whole blood. CDR3 bases: TGTGCCAGCAGTTTAGGGGTGACTGGGGCCAACGTCCTGACTTTC. Translated, it gives CASSLGVTGANVLTF.